This T cell receptor (beta chain) was observed in a study of cytomegalovirus exposure and HLA in healthy donors. Findings and limits, study-wide: Later, an analysis found that common viral pathogens appeared to be linked with several of the most significant clusters. Most TCR sequences showed up rarely, but some public TCRs showed up in many donors. The authors later linked a missense DCLRE1C variant to TCR beta V- and J-gene trimming. The study listed approximately 170 cytomegalovirus-associated TCR beta chains.

CDR3 length: 13 residues. Germline V gene lookup returns CDR1 MNHEY and CDR2 SVGAGI. The J segment lost 2 bases and the V segment lost 5 bases, leaving 3 bases of the junction unmatched. As for this clone: Its specificity is unknown.

PCR employed 60 Vbeta and 13 Jbeta primers. Libraries were prepared by immunoSEQ multiplex PCR; TCRdb keeps only in-frame clonotypes and omits some of them. The sample yields approximately 150,000 clones, 78% seen once. The specimen was PBMCs. The gene calls are TRBV6-5 and TRBJ2-7, with 7 nucleotides matching TRBD1. This clonotype was sampled from a woman younger than 35 in good health and CMV-seronegative. CDR3 sequence (DNA): TGTGCCAGCAGTCGGGACAGCACCTACGAGCAGTACTTC. It encodes CASSRDSTYEQYF.